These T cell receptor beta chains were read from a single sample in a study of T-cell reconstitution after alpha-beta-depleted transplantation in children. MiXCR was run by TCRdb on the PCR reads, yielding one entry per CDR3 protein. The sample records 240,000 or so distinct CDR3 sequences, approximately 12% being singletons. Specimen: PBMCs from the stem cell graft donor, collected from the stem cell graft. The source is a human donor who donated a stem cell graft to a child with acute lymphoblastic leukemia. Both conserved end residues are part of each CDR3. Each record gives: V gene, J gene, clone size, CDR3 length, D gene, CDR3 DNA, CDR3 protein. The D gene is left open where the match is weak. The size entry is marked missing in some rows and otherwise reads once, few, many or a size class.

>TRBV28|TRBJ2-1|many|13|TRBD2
TGTGCCAGCAGTTTAATACTAGCGCATGAGCAGTTCTTC
CASSLILAHEQFF
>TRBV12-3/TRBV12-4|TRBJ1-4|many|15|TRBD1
TGTGCCAGCAGGGAGTATGGGACAGGTGATGAAAAACTGTTTTTT
CASREYGTGDEKLFF
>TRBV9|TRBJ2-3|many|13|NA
TGTGCCAGCAGCGTAGGTTTCACAGATACGCAGTATTTT
CASSVGFTDTQYF
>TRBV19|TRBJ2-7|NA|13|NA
TGTGCCAGTAGCCTCCAACAGGGCTACGAGCAGTACTTC
CASSLQQGYEQYF
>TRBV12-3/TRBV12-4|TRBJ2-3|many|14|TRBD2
TGTGCCAGCAGTTTTGGCGGGAGTGCAGATACGCAGTATTTT
CASSFGGSADTQYF
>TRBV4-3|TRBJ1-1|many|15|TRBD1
TGCGCCAGCAGCCAAGGAAAGGGGGCAGATACTGAAGCTTTCTTT
CASSQGKGADTEAFF
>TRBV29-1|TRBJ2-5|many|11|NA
TGCAGCCTTCACAGGAACGGGACCCAGTACTTC
CSLHRNGTQYF
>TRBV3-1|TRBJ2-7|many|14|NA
TGTGCCAGCAGCCCCCTCGGGCCGATATACGAGCAGTACTTC
CASSPLGPIYEQYF
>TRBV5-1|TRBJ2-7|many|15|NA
TGCGCCAGCAGTCCCTGGGACCGAAGCTCCTACGAGCAGTACTTC
CASSPWDRSSYEQYF
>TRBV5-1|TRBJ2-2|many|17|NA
TGCGCCAGCAGCGTACCCGAAAACAGGGGGGGCACCGGGGAGCTGTTTTTT
CASSVPENRGGTGELFF
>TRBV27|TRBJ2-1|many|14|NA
TGTGCCTGCAAAAGGACAGGTTCTGTGCGGGGGCAGTTCTTC
CACKRTGSVRGQFF
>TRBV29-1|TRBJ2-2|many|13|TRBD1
TGCAGCGTTGCTACAGGGGATGCCGGGGAGCTGTTTTTT
CSVATGDAGELFF
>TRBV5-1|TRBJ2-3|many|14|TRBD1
TGCGCCAGCAGCATCCCGGACAGGGGACGAACGCAGTATTTT
CASSIPDRGRTQYF
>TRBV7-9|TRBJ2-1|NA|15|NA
TGTGCCAGCAGGCCAGAATTCAGCTCCTACAATGAGCAGTTCTTC
CASRPEFSSYNEQFF
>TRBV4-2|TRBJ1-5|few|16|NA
TGTGCCAGCAGCGCGGTTCAGGGGTATAGCAATCAGCCCCAGCATTTT
CASSAVQGYSNQPQHF
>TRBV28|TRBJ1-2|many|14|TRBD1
TGTGCCAGCAGTTTTTCCGACAGGGTGCGCGGCTACACCTTC
CASSFSDRVRGYTF
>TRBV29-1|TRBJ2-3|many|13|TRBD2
TGCAGCGTTGCGCGGGAGAGGGGATACACGCAGTATTTT
CSVARERGYTQYF
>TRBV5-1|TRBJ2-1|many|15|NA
TGCGCCAGCAGCCCGACCCCCCAGGGACACAATGAGCAGTTCTTC
CASSPTPQGHNEQFF
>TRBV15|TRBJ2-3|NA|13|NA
TGTGCCACCAGTCAGGGGGGCCCCGATACGCAGTATTTT
CATSQGGPDTQYF
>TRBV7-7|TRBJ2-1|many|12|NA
TGTGCCAGCAGCTTAGCAGGGACTGAGCAGTTCTTC
CASSLAGTEQFF
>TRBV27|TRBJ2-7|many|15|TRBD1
TGTGCCAGCAGCCCAACCGGGACAGGGGCCTACGAGCAGTACTTC
CASSPTGTGAYEQYF
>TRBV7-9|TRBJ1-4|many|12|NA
TGTGCCAGCAGCAGGACGCATGAAAAACTGTTTTTT
CASSRTHEKLFF
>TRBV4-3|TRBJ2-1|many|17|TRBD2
TGCGCCAGCAGCCAAGATGGAGGGCGGGGGGCCAGTAATGAGCAGTTCTTC
CASSQDGGRGASNEQFF
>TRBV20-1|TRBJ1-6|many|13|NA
TGCAGTGCTCCGGGACCGTCTATAGATGCCCTCCACTTT
CSAPGPSIDALHF
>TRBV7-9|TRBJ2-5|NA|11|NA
TGTGCCAGCAGCTTCGGAAAGACCCAGTACTTC
CASSFGKTQYF
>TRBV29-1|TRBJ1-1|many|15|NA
TGCAGCGTTGAAGACGTGACAGTCTTGAGGACTGAAGCTTTCTTT
CSVEDVTVLRTEAFF
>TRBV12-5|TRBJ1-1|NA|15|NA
TGTGCTAGTGGTTTGGTAACTTCGGGGAACACTGAAGCTTTCTTT
CASGLVTSGNTEAFF
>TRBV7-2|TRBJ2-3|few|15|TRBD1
TGTGCCAGCAGCCGGGGACAGGGGGCCGCAGATACGCAGTATTTT
CASSRGQGAADTQYF
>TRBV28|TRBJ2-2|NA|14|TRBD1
TGTGCCAGCAGACAGGGGGTGAACACCGGGGAGCTGTTTTTT
CASRQGVNTGELFF
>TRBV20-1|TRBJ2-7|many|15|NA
TGCAGTGCTATGACACTTCGGGGACTCTCCTACGAGCAGTACTTC
CSAMTLRGLSYEQYF
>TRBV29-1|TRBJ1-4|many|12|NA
TGCAGCGTGGGATCACACAATGAAAAACTGTTTTTT
CSVGSHNEKLFF
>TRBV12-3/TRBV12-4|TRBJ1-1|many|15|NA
TGTGCCAGCAGTTTAGAGGGGCTGCTGAACACTGAAGCTTTCTTT
CASSLEGLLNTEAFF
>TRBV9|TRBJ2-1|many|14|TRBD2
TGTGCCAGCAGCGTAGGCGGGAGCGGCAATGAGCAGTTCTTC
CASSVGGSGNEQFF
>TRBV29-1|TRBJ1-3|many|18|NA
TGCAGCGTTGAAAAGGCTGGCAGGGAGGGAAGCTCTGGAAACACCATATATTTT
CSVEKAGREGSSGNTIYF
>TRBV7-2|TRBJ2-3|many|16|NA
TGTGCCAGCAGCTTAGTAAGGGGGGGATTGACAGATACGCAGTATTTT
CASSLVRGGLTDTQYF
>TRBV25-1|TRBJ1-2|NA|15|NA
TGTGCCAGCAGTGAATATAGGGGTCTCTTTAATGGCTACACCTTC
CASSEYRGLFNGYTF
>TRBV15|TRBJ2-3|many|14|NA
TGTGCCACCAGCAGCAGCTCCACGCCAGATACGCAGTATTTT
CATSSSSTPDTQYF
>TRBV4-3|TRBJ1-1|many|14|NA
TGCGCCAGCAGCCAAGACAGGGGGAACACTGAAGCTTTCTTT
CASSQDRGNTEAFF
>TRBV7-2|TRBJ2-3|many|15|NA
TGTGCCAGCAGCCTGACATTTCTGAGCACAGATACGCAGTATTTT
CASSLTFLSTDTQYF
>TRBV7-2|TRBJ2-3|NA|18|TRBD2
TGTGCCAGCAGCTTAGCGGTCGCTAGCGGGAGACGCACAGATACGCAGTATTTT
CASSLAVASGRRTDTQYF
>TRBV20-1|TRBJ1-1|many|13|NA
TGCAGTGCTAGAAGGGATTGGAACACTGAAGCTTTCTTT
CSARRDWNTEAFF
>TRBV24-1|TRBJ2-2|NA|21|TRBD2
TGTGCCACCAGTGATTTGCTCTGGGATTGGACTAGCGGGAGGGACACCGGGGAGCTGTTTTTT
CATSDLLWDWTSGRDTGELFF
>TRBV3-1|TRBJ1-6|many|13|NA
TGTGCCAGCAGCCCGCTCTTAAATTCACCCCTCCACTTT
CASSPLLNSPLHF
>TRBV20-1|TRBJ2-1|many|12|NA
TGCAGTGGAAGGAGCAAAAACGCCAAGCAGTTCTTC
CSGRSKNAKQFF
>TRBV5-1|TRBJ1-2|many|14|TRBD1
TGCGCCAGCAGGCGTGAACAGGGGTTCTATGGCTACACCTTC
CASRREQGFYGYTF
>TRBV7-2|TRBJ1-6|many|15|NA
TGTGCCAGCAGGGTTCAAAGCTCCTATAATTCACCCCTCCACTTT
CASRVQSSYNSPLHF
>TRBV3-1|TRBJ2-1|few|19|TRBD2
TGTGCCAGCAGCCATCGAGCGGGAGCGAGAATAAGGTCCTACAATGAGCAGTTCTTC
CASSHRAGARIRSYNEQFF
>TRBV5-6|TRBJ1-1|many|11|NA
TGTGCCAGCAGCATGAACACTGAAGCTTTCTTT
CASSMNTEAFF
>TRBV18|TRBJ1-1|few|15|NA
TGTGCCAGCTCACCACCGTTGGGGCGCGGAACTGAAGCTTTCTTT
CASSPPLGRGTEAFF
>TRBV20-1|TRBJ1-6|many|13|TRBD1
TGCAGTCTCAGGGGGCGAAAGGCCTCACCCCTCCACTTT
CSLRGRKASPLHF
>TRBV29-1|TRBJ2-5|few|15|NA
TGCAGCGTTGGGTTGGGGCAGGGGAGAGGAGAGACCCAGTACTTC
CSVGLGQGRGETQYF
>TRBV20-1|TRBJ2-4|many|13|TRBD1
TGCAGTGTACAGGGGAGTACCAAAAACATTCAGTACTTC
CSVQGSTKNIQYF
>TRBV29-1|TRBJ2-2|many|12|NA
TGCAGCGTTGAAGATGCATCCGGGGAGCTGTTTTTT
CSVEDASGELFF
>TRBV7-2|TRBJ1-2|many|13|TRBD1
TGTGCCAGCAGTATACAGGGGGCCTATGGCTACACCTTC
CASSIQGAYGYTF
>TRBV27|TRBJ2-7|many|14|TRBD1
TGTGCCAGCAGTCGCCAGGGACAGATCTACGAGCAGTACTTC
CASSRQGQIYEQYF
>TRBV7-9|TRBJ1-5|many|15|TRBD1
TGTGCCAGCAGCGCAGCAGGGGGCCTAAATCAGCCCCAGCATTTT
CASSAAGGLNQPQHF
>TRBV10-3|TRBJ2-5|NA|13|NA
TGTGCCATCAGTGAGGGCAGTCAAGAGACCCAGTACTTC
CAISEGSQETQYF
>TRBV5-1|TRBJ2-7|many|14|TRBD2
TGCGCCAGCAGCTTGGGACTAGCGATCAACGAGCAGTACTTC
CASSLGLAINEQYF
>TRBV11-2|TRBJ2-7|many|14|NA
TGTGCCAGCAGCTTAGGATCCGTCCCCTACGAGCAGTACTTC
CASSLGSVPYEQYF
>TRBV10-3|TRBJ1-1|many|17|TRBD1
TGTGCCATCAGTGAGCCGGGGACAGGAAATTTGAACACTGAAGCTTTCTTT
CAISEPGTGNLNTEAFF